This TCR beta chain was recovered during a study of T cells in Graves' hyperthyroidism and ophthalmopathy. Study-level background: Initial diagnosis, before any treatment, was when peripheral blood was collected. General study points: Blood held most thyroid clonotypes expanded above 0.001 frequency.

The CDR3 regions of TCR beta were amplified from RNA transcripts. In the first-round RT-PCR of the TCR CDR3, the HTBI primer set was used. TCRdb processed the multiplex PCR reads anew with MiXCR; each CDR3 protein has one entry. This table holds around 800,000 distinct CDR3 sequences, around 38% found once. Recently diagnosed hyperthyroidism of less than 2 months' duration affected patients aged 18 to 65. In germline, CDR1 is SGHVS, CDR2 FNYEAQ. The length of the CDR3 is 14 residues. V lost 5 bases to trimming and J lost 7 bases; unmatched junction nucleotides: 7. In its sample, this clonotype was seen once. Its antigen is not identified.

The gene calls are TRBV7-6 and TRBJ1-2; 10 nucleotides match TRBD1. Material: blood. This clonotype originated in a man between 18 and 29 years old with Graves' hyperthyroidism. In nucleotides, the CDR3 is TGTGCCAGCAGCATCGGACAGGGGGTGTCTGGCTACACCTTC. Translation: CASSIGQGVSGYTF.